The subject of this entry is one T cell receptor beta chain. The antigen is unknown. These data are taken from a study of blood T cells in healthy people across ages. General study results and limits: A conclusive naive versus antigen-experienced comparison was prevented by the unsorted PBMCs.

Samples each yielded at least 6 micrograms of total RNA. The CDR3 extends over 14 amino acids. The V gene lost 5 bases and the J gene lost 3 bases, with 13 bases spanning the gap. Germline lookup yields CDR1 MNHEY and CDR2 SVGAGI. Next came a second PCR, run for roughly 7 to 12 cycles, which used a sample-barcoded 5' primer along with a J-beta primer mix. Every sample gave at least 3 million paired-end reads containing CDR3. TCRdb passed the 5' RACE reads through MiXCR, listing each CDR3 protein once. The repertoire has fewer than 800,000 distinct CDR3 sequences, approximately 49% of them found once; the top ten carry 30% to 40%.

Material for sequencing was blood. This chain joins TRBV6-5 and TRBJ2-5; D is possibly TRBD1 or TRBD2 (5 bases each). This TCR was sampled from a woman aged 60-75 years in good health. The CDR3 region is CASSATGAKETQYF. CDR3 DNA sequence: TGTGCCAGCAGTGCAACCGGGGCGAAAGAGACCCAGTACTTC.